The rows below give T cell receptor beta chains drawn from one sample of a study of radiotherapy plus CTLA-4 blockade in lung cancer. The data were produced by immunoSEQ multiplex PCR, yet TCRdb's version contains in-frame clones alone and is incomplete. Among approximately 72,000 clones listed, approximately 78% were seen once. The sample consisted of peripheral blood, taken from a patient treated with radiotherapy plus ipilimumab. Source of these receptors: a human donor with non-small cell lung cancer who had a complete response to radiotherapy plus ipilimumab. Both conserved end residues are part of each CDR3. The D gene is left open where the match is weak. Not all rows give a size; the values are once, few, many and, for expanded clones, a class.

TRBJ1-5 | NA | NA | TRBV9 | TGTGCCAGCAGCGTAGGATACAATCAGCCCCAGCATTTT | CASSVGYNQPQHF
TRBJ2-1 | NA | NA | TRBV6-5 | TGTGCCAGCAACCCTAGTCAGGACAATGAGCAGTTCTTC | CASNPSQDNEQFF
TRBJ2-3 | NA | NA | TRBV7-9 | TGTGCCAGCAGCGAAGCCCGCGCCGTTACGCAGTATTTT | CASSEARAVTQYF
TRBJ2-1 | TRBD1 | few | TRBV4-3 | TGCGCCAGCAGCCAAGATGACAGGGCAAGTGATGAGCAGTTCTTC | CASSQDDRASDEQFF
TRBJ1-2 | NA | medium-sized | TRBV19 | TGTGCCAGTAGTATAGGGGCAGGGGTTTACTATGGCTACACCTTC | CASSIGAGVYYGYTF
TRBJ1-2 | NA | NA | TRBV19 | TGTGCCAGTAGTATAGAGTGGCAGGCGACTAGGGACTATGGCTACACCTTC | CASSIEWQATRDYGYTF
TRBJ1-5 | NA | few | TRBV7-2 | TGTGCCAGCAGCTTAGGGTTCAATCAGCCCCAGCATTTT | CASSLGFNQPQHF
TRBJ1-2 | NA | NA | TRBV4-3 | TGCGCCAGCAGCCAAGAGAAATCGTATGGCTACACCTTC | CASSQEKSYGYTF
TRBJ1-4 | TRBD1 | NA | TRBV27 | TGTGCCAGCAGCACTATGACATGGACAGGGAACGAAAAACTGTTTTTT | CASSTMTWTGNEKLFF
TRBJ2-5 | TRBD2 | few | TRBV10-2 | TGCGCCAGCCTAATGTGGGAAGGGGCTTTGGGACTAGCGGGCTCCCAAGAGACCCAGTACTTC | CASLMWEGALGLAGSQETQYF
TRBJ2-2 | NA | NA | TRBV11-3 | TGTGCCAGCACCCAGGACAGTCACACCGGGGAGCTGTTTTTT | CASTQDSHTGELFF
TRBJ2-3 | NA | NA | TRBV6-1 | TGTGCCAGCAGTGAAACGGTCCTTCGAGATACGCAGTATTTT | CASSETVLRDTQYF
TRBJ2-5 | NA | medium-sized | TRBV18 | TGTGCCAGCTCACCAGGGTTCCAAGAGACCCAGTACTTC | CASSPGFQETQYF
TRBJ1-1 | NA | NA | TRBV18 | TGTGCCAGCTCAACTCGCTCTGAAGCTTTCTTT | CASSTRSEAFF
TRBJ1-2 | NA | NA | TRBV28 | TGTGCCAGCAGTTTATCAGCCGGGGGGCTGAACTATGGCTACACCTTC | CASSLSAGGLNYGYTF
TRBJ2-3 | NA | NA | TRBV15 | TGTGCCACCAGCAGAGATCGAGGAGATACGCAGTATTTT | CATSRDRGDTQYF
TRBJ2-5 | TRBD1 | few | TRBV10-3 | TGTGCCATCAGTGAGCCGGACAGGGGAGAGACCCAGTACTTC | CAISEPDRGETQYF
TRBJ1-1 | TRBD1 | NA | TRBV6-1 | TGTGCCAGCAGACCCAGGGGGATGAACACTGAAGCTTTCTTT | CASRPRGMNTEAFF
TRBJ1-2 | TRBD1 | NA | TRBV30 | TGTGCTCAAAACAGGGGGACTAACTATGGCTACACCTTC | CAQNRGTNYGYTF
TRBJ1-1 | NA | NA | TRBV18 | TGTGCCAGCTCAAAGGCGAACACTGAAGCTTTCTTT | CASSKANTEAFF
TRBJ1-1 | TRBD1 | few | TRBV9 | TGTGCCAGCAGCCTCATACAGGGGGCAGGGGCTGAAGCTTTCTTT | CASSLIQGAGAEAFF
TRBJ2-3 | NA | NA | TRBV28 | TGTGCCAGCAGTTCTGGCTTTAACACAGATACGCAGTATTTT | CASSSGFNTDTQYF
TRBJ1-2 | NA | NA | TRBV10-3 | TGTGCCATCAGTGTGGGGGATGGCTACACCTTC | CAISVGDGYTF
TRBJ2-5 | TRBD2 | NA | TRBV7-2 | TGTGCCAGCAGCAAAGCGGGGGGGCGGGGGACCCAGTACTTC | CASSKAGGRGTQYF
TRBJ1-3 | TRBD1 | NA | TRBV11-3 | TGTGCCAGCACCAAGGGACAGACTAGCTCTGGAAACACCATATATTTT | CASTKGQTSSGNTIYF
TRBJ2-7 | TRBD2 | NA | TRBV7-2 | TGTGCCAGCAGCTTATTGTCTGGGGGGGTAGACGAGCAGTACTTC | CASSLLSGGVDEQYF